One and the same sample provided the 5 T cell receptor beta chains below, sequenced in a study of OX40 agonist ivuxolimab in advanced cancers. Assay: immunoSEQ multiplex PCR; the TCRdb copy retains only in-frame clones and omits some. The sample yields 75,000 to 80,000 clones, roughly 84% seen once. This specimen was CD4+ or CD8+ T cells sorted from blood, taken in a trial of the OX40 agonist ivuxolimab. These receptors came from an adult with an advanced solid tumor such as melanoma, head and neck, liver or kidney cancer.

J is TRBJ1-2 and V is TRBV14; D gene ambiguous. Trimming stripped 4 bases from V and 7 bases from J, with 10 bases between. Looked up from germline, CDR1 is SGHDN and CDR2 is FVKESK. The CDR3 sequence is 12 residues long. The CDR3, as DNA: TGTGCCAGCAGCCCCTTGGTAGGTGGCTACACCTTC. It yields the protein CASSPLVGGYTF.

CDR3 nucleotide sequence: TGTGCCAGTAGCGTACTAGCGGGGAGCGAGCAGTACTTC. The encoded protein is CASSVLAGSEQYF. The J gene is TRBJ2-7, the V gene TRBV19; 10 bases are shared with TRBD2. The CDR3 length is 13 residues. In germline, CDR1 is LNHDA, CDR2 SQIVND (reference sequence). Trimming cost V 6 bases and J 6 bases; bases outside gene matches: 5.

The gene calls are TRBV19 and TRBJ2-7; D is ambiguous. Germline CDR1 and CDR2: LNHDA and SQIVND (reference sequence). The CDR3 has 14 amino acids. The V and J ends lost 5 bases and 2 bases respectively, with 13 bases between them. The CDR3 region has the DNA TGTGCCAGTAGTCTACGAGACGGAGCCTACGAGCAGTACTTC. Translation gives CASSLRDGAYEQYF. The variable domain in full, with the rest retrieved from reference TRBV19 and TRBJ2-7, is DGGITQSPKYLFRKEGQNVTLSCEQNLNHDAMYWYRQDPGQGLRLIYYSQIVNDFQKGDIAEGYSVSREKKESFPLTVTSAQKNPTAFYLCASSLRDGAYEQYFGPGTRLTVT.

This chain uses TRBV9 with TRBJ2-7; D is uncertain. CDR3 length equals 13 residues. The germline V and J ends were trimmed by 5 bases and 3 bases, with 12 bases remaining between them. In germline, CDR1 is SGDLS, CDR2 YYNGEE. The CDR3 sequence is CASSPSIGYEQYF. For the CDR3, the DNA is TGTGCCAGCAGTCCCTCTATCGGCTACGAGCAGTACTTC.

This clone was recorded a few times. This chain joins TRBV11-2 and TRBJ1-5; tentatively, D is TRBD1 (5 bases). Trimming removed 2 bases from V and 6 bases from J, with 11 bases in between. The CDR3 runs 14 residues. The germline CDR1 and CDR2 sequences are SGHAT and FQNNGV. CDR3 in DNA: TGTGCCAGCAGCTTACGGACAAGTGGTCAGCCCCAGCATTTT. Protein: CASSLRTSGQPQHF.